The clone carrying this TCR beta chain was seen only a few times. Its antigen is currently unknown. The data were obtained in a study of spatial heterogeneity in lung cancer. Study-level background: The library had UMIs, and each TCR and UMI pair averaged more than ten raw reads. Overall study results and limits: Compared with follow-up, resection was when ubiquitous expanded tumor TCRs appeared in blood more.

A unique molecular identifier was carried by every single TCR cDNA molecule. TCRdb fed the 5' RACE reads into MiXCR, producing one record per CDR3 protein. Of over 90,000 distinct CDR3 sequences listed, roughly 10% are singletons. The time point was: sample taken at primary tumor resection. Unsorted whole RNA from tumor, nontumor lung or frozen PBMC underwent sequencing. Donation came from around 77 patients with untreated early-stage non-small cell lung cancer. CDR1 and CDR2 (germline): ENHRY, SYGVKD. The CDR3 totals 14 residues. V gave up 0 bases and J gave up 4 bases, with 8 bases separating them. The specimen was PBMCs, collected at surgery. The rearrangement uses TRBV10-3 and TRBJ2-3; no reliable D call. The TCR sequence derives from a male donor with early-stage non-small cell lung cancer. CDR3 nucleotides: TGTGCCATCAGTGAGTCCCCAGAAGCAGATACGCAGTATTTT. Its protein product is CAISESPEADTQYF.